Listed here is a single T cell receptor beta chain. Its antigen is not identified. 5'RACE template switching built TCR beta cDNA with unique molecular identifiers. TCRdb re-analyzed the 5' RACE reads; it lists each CDR3 protein once, without DNA. This sample's table reports 300,000 to 450,000 distinct CDR3 sequences. The CDR3 sequence is 16 residues long. This entry comes from a study of T cells expressing NK-cell markers. The study's findings and limits: Dominant NKG2C+ clonotype frequencies of about 1.0-7.0% of CD8+ T cells were measured in over 5 donors.

Material for sequencing was blood T cells: a sorted CD56 or NKG2C T cell subset, CD4+ or CD8+ T cells, or bulk PBMC T cells (not recorded which). The chain recombines TRBV12-3 or TRBV12-4 with TRBJ2-2; TCRdb selects TRBD1, and the lack of DNA leaves this call unchecked. This receptor was obtained from a man aged 18 to 69 in good health. The chain's CDR3 is CASRPRDRGWTGELFF.